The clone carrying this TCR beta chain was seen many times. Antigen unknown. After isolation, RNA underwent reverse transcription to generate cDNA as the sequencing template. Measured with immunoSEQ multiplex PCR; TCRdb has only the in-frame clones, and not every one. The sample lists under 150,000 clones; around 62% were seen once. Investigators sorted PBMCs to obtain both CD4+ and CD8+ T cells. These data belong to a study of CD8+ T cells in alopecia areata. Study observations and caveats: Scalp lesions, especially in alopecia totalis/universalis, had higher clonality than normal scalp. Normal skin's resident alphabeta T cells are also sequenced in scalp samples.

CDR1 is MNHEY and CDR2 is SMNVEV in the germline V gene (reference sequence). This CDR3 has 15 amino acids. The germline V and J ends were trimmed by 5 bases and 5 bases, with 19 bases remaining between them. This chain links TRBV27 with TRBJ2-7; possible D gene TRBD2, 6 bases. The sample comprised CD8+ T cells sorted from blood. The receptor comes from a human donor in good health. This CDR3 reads CASSNSGTLGDEQYF. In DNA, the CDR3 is TGTGCCAGCAGTAACTCCGGGACTCTCGGCGACGAGCAGTACTTC.